The rows below give T cell receptor beta chains drawn from one sample of a study of T-cell reconstitution after alpha-beta-depleted transplantation in children. TCRdb analysed the PCR reads with MiXCR anew, one entry per CDR3 protein. The sample gives 90,000 to 120,000 distinct CDR3 sequences, around 6.4% of which show up once; around 23% is in the top ten. Here the sequenced sample was PBMCs, mostly from graft donor cells, taken 360 days after TCRalphabeta/CD19-depleted stem cell transplant. The receptors here all came from a male patient under 10 years old who had a stem cell transplant for acute lymphoblastic leukemia, so the T cells may come from the graft donor. Each CDR3 is given with its conserved first and last residue.

>TRBV7-2
CASSFIRRNRGGGTDTQYF
>TRBV12-3/TRBV12-4
CAFCLIGTGQETQYF
>TRBV9
CASSVDAGMRPLHF
>TRBV12-3/TRBV12-4
CASSLTSAPLNEQFF
>TRBV3-1
CASSQETGQETQYF
>TRBV25-1
CASSDSPGGVQETQYF
>TRBV9
CASSVPTNTGELFF
>TRBV24-1
CATSTGTPFGEQFF
>TRBV12-3/TRBV12-4
CASSSGSWNIQYF
>TRBV9
CASSVLAGSYEQYF
>TRBV4-3
CASSQDRASGTAGELFF
>TRBV7-2
CASSLVMGRSTDTQYF
>TRBV20-1
CSARWGYEQYF
>TRBV10-3
CAISGETGELFF
>TRBV2
CASSVETGPYEQYF
>TRBV27
CASSWAQTAGASEQFF
>TRBV7-9
CASSLTRSYEQYF
>TRBV11-2
CASSPDSYSYNEQFF
>TRBV12-3/TRBV12-4
CASSFRPVIRHGQPQHF
>TRBV19
CASSIGLYNEQFF
>TRBV30
CAWRGGTEKLFF
>TRBV20-1
CSAPRTRNTGELFF
>TRBV4-3
CASSQDWGSNQPQHF
>TRBV4-2
CASSPGIAPYEQYF
>TRBV9
CASSVGGQSSYEQYF
>TRBV27
CASSPLGDIAKNIQYF
>TRBV12-3/TRBV12-4
CATGQSGNTIYF
>TRBV13
CASSPGGWNEQFF
>TRBV7-9
CASSSGGFLNTEAFF
>TRBV6-1
CASSEDWSSYNEQFF
>TRBV7-6
CASSPSGSFYEQYF
>TRBV7-6
CASSWGQGTPYGYTF
>TRBV20-1
CSAFRVGQGNTIYF
>TRBV7-9
CASSLGQGEWYGYTF
>TRBV20-1
CSALLAGGLDTQYF
>TRBV29-1
CSVQDGSNQPQHF
>TRBV25-1
CASSEPPPDSSYEQYF
>TRBV3-1
CASSQGPSLAYEQYF
>TRBV12-3/TRBV12-4
CASSSTQGRYGYTF
>TRBV9
CASSVDQGAAGGANVLTF
>TRBV7-9
CASSQFVGAGANVLTF
>TRBV4-3
CASSSYDYSYEQYF
>TRBV29-1
CSVVGGHSYEQYF
>TRBV7-3
CASSRRQSSYNEQFF
>TRBV7-9
CASSADRLKSEPQHF
>TRBV24-1
CATSDFDTLTYNEQFF
>TRBV29-1
CSVTGLAGSSYEQYF
>TRBV9
CASSVGQGETQYF
>TRBV7-9
CASSLADRGHVEQFF
>TRBV6-2/TRBV6-3
CAALRVGLHYEQYF
>TRBV6-2/TRBV6-3
CASSYTAAPYNEQFF
>TRBV10-3
CAISSGIHWEQYF
>TRBV4-3
CASSQAGWDGELFF
>TRBV7-9
CASSLVGEGYEQYF